These 25 T cell receptor beta chains originate from one sample sequenced in a study of blood T cells in healthy people across ages. Using a J-beta primer mix together with a sample-barcoded 5' primer, a second PCR was run for roughly 7 to 12 cycles. From the 5' RACE reads, TCRdb called clonotypes with MiXCR, one entry per CDR3 protein. The data contain roughly 800,000 distinct CDR3 sequences, 58% of them singletons. Input material: blood. All receptors derive from a man aged 30-40 years in good health.

V gene TRBV3-1 combines with J gene TRBJ2-5; 9 bases fit TRBD2. CDR3 size: 14 residues. CDR1 and CDR2 (germline): LGHDT, YNNKEL (reference sequence). J gave up 11 bases and V 0 bases, and 7 bases lay outside the gene matches. The CDR3 sequence is CASSQEWTSAEQYF. The DNA of the CDR3 is TGTGCCAGCAGCCAAGAATGGACTAGCGCTGAGCAGTACTTC.

The chain combines TRBV29-1 with TRBJ2-7; 10 bases are shared with TRBD2. V gave up 2 bases and J gave up 0 bases; unmatched junction bases: 1. The germline gives CDR1 SQVTM, CDR2 ANQGSEA. The CDR3 sequence is 14 residues long. The CDR3 nucleotides are TGCAGCGTTGAATTAGCGGGGGGCTCCTACGAGCAGTACTTC. Residues: CSVELAGGSYEQYF.

A single count supports this clonotype. V gene TRBV9 combines with J gene TRBJ2-3, with 12 bases that match TRBD2. V shed 1 base, J shed 6 bases, and the junction held 6 bases outside the gene matches. This CDR3 comprises 16 residues. Germline lookup yields CDR1 SGDLS and CDR2 YYNGEE. DNA of the CDR3: TGTGCCAGCAGCGTAACTAGCGGGGGGTCTCGGGATACGCAGTATTTT. Its translation is CASSVTSGGSRDTQYF.

This sequence joins TRBV7-8 and TRBJ2-5; D gene ambiguous. Looked up from germline, CDR1 is SGHVS and CDR2 is FQNEAQ. Deletions cut 0 bases from V and 5 bases from J, with 10 bases between. The CDR3 has 14 amino acids. The CDR3 sequence is CASSLALWTETQYF. CDR3 bases: TGTGCCAGCAGCTTAGCGCTATGGACGGAGACCCAGTACTTC.

The chain links TRBV5-1 to TRBJ2-1; 8 bases line up with TRBD1. The assigned J gene may be wrong: the sequence end matches TRBJ2-7 better. The CDR3 has 14 residues. The germline V gene has CDR1 SGHRS and CDR2 YFSETQ. The CDR3 sequence: CASSYTGTGNEQYF. The CDR3 nucleotides are TGCGCCAGCAGCTACACCGGGACAGGCAATGAGCAGTACTTC.

The chain uses TRBV13 and TRBJ2-1, with 9 bases fitting TRBD2. From germline, CDR1 is PRHDT and CDR2 FYEKMQ (reference sequence). The CDR3 is 17 residues long. The junction had 8 bases not matched to a gene; V was cut back by 1 base and J by 4 bases. The chain's CDR3 is CASSLEGGRALYNEQFF. The CDR3 nucleotides are TGTGCCAGCAGCTTAGAGGGCGGGAGGGCCCTTTACAATGAGCAGTTCTTC.

The V and J genes are TRBV18 and TRBJ2-7; no clear D gene. The end of the DNA aligns better with TRBJ2-5, so the J call may be wrong. Looked up from germline, CDR1 is KGHSH and CDR2 is LQKENI. The CDR3 consists of 15 residues. Written as DNA, the CDR3 is TGTGCCAGCTCAACAAATGGGGTTACGGGAGAGACCCAGTACTTC. Translating gives CASSTNGVTGETQYF.

V gene TRBV12-3 or TRBV12-4 combines with J gene TRBJ2-7; no clear D. CDR3 length: 14 amino acids. The V and J ends lost 5 bases and 4 bases respectively, with 15 bases between them. CDR3: CASSLMFGLYEQYF. Written as DNA, the CDR3 is TGTGCCAGCAGTCTAATGTTTGGCCTATACGAGCAGTACTTC.

This clonotype was counted only a few times. The chain recombines TRBV7-2 with TRBJ1-2; D is undetermined. Trimming stripped 8 bases from V and 5 bases from J, with 12 bases between. Germline CDR1 reads SGHTA; CDR2 reads FQGNSA. The CDR3 totals 12 residues. The CDR3: CASGLGGYGYTF. The CDR3 DNA reads as TGTGCCAGCGGGTTAGGAGGATATGGCTACACCTTC.

As DNA, the CDR3 is TGTGCCAGCAGCCAGGGAACAATGAACACTGAAGCTTTCTTT. This sequence encodes CASSQGTMNTEAFF. V is TRBV4-2 and J is TRBJ1-1; D remains unclear. Trimming removed 3 bases at V and 0 bases at J, with 8 bases between. CDR3 length equals 14 residues. Germline V gives CDR1 LGHNA, CDR2 YNFKEQ.

The V gene is TRBV28, the J gene TRBJ2-7, with 7 nucleotides matching TRBD1. This CDR3 has 19 residues. J lost 2 bases, V lost 7 bases, and 23 bases had no gene match. Germline V gene lookup returns CDR1 MDHEN and CDR2 SYDVKM. CDR3 sequence: CASTSTDSYLEGGPYEQYF. The CDR3 coding sequence is TGTGCCAGCACCTCGACGGACTCCTACCTCGAAGGGGGCCCCTACGAGCAGTACTTC.

Comment on this clonotype: At one of its ends the junction is not consistent with the germline gene, which may arise from a read error. The gene calls are TRBV5-1 and TRBJ2-1, with 7 positions matching TRBD1. CDR1 and CDR2 (germline): SGHRS, YFSETQ. The CDR3 runs 13 residues. CDR3 in DNA: TGCGTCAGCCGGGACAGCCTAAACAATGAGCAGTTCTTC. Translated: CVSRDSLNNEQFF.

This chain joins TRBV20-1 and TRBJ2-4; 7 positions agree with TRBD1. The J call is in doubt because the DNA end fits TRBJ2-5 better. Per germline, CDR1 DFQATT and CDR2 SNEGSKA (reference sequence). The CDR3 totals 15 residues. The CDR3 protein is CSARAGNRGGETQYF. The DNA of the CDR3 is TGCAGTGCTAGAGCTGGGAACAGGGGTGGGGAGACCCAGTACTTC.

This clonotype has only a few counts. This chain uses TRBV20-1 with TRBJ2-7; D is perhaps TRBD2 (6 bases). Germline CDR1 DFQATT, CDR2 SNEGSKA (reference sequence). Trimming removed 5 bases at V and 9 bases at J, with 26 bases between. The CDR3 extends over 15 amino acids. The DNA for the CDR3 is TGCAGTGCTGAGGACGGGACTCGCGGCCCGGGTGGGCAGTACTTC. It specifies CSAEDGTRGPGGQYF.

The genes are TRBV14 and TRBJ2-5; D remains unclear. Trimming pared 4 bases from V and 1 base from J, leaving 7 bases between. The CDR3 has 13 amino acids. Germline V lookup: CDR1 SGHDN, CDR2 FVKESK. CDR3 nucleotides: TGTGCCAGCAGCCGTAACCGCCAAGAGACCCAGTACTTC. Encoded protein: CASSRNRQETQYF.

Written as DNA, the CDR3 is TGTGCCAGCAGTCCCGACTCCGGGGGTGAGCAGTTCTTC. It is translated as CASSPDSGGEQFF. V is TRBV12-3 or TRBV12-4 and J is TRBJ2-1; D is possibly TRBD2 (6 bases). Trimming pared 5 bases from V and 9 bases from J, leaving 14 bases between. The CDR3 totals 13 residues.

The genes are TRBV7-3 and TRBJ2-1; 10 bases align to TRBD2. From germline, CDR1 is SGHTA and CDR2 FQGTGA. This CDR3 is 16 amino acids long. V gave up 6 bases and J gave up 8 bases; unmatched junction bases: 13. CDR3 nucleotides: TGTGCCAGCAGATCAGGGCCTAGCGGGAGAGGCGATGAGCAGTTCTTC. This codes for CASRSGPSGRGDEQFF.

This clonotype appeared once. The rearrangement joins TRBV20-1 to TRBJ2-3; TRBD1 aligns across 12 bases. V dropped 2 bases and J dropped 3; count of bases not matched to a gene: 9. This CDR3 region has 17 residues. Germline V gene lookup returns CDR1 DFQATT and CDR2 SNEGSKA (reference sequence). The chain's CDR3 is CSARSAGQGAITDTQYF. The DNA of the CDR3 is TGCAGTGCTAGAAGTGCGGGACAGGGGGCGATTACAGATACGCAGTATTTT.

Points on this clonotype: A much larger clonotype is one base distant, so this may be a read error. The V and J genes are TRBV11-2 and TRBJ2-5; D might be TRBD2 (5 bases). CDR3 length: 13 amino acids. Germline CDR1 reads SGHAT; CDR2 reads FQNNGV. The DNA of the CDR3 is TGTGCCAGCAGCGTAGATCGGGATGGGACCCAGTACTTC. Amino acid sequence: CASSVDRDGTQYF.

The V and J genes are TRBV29-1 and TRBJ2-5, with D possibly matching TRBD1 (6 bases). CDR3 length: 13 amino acids. Germline values: CDR1 SQVTM, CDR2 ANQGSEA. The ends were cut back, 2 bases at V and 11 bases at J, with 18 bases in the middle. The CDR3 loop is CSVESAGDRKQYF. The CDR3, as DNA: TGCAGCGTTGAAAGCGCAGGAGACAGGAAGCAGTACTTC.

The CDR3 DNA reads TGTGCCAGCAGCGAAGCGGGACTAGCGGTCAATGAGCAGTTCTTC. Protein product: CASSEAGLAVNEQFF. This chain uses TRBV7-2 with TRBJ2-1; 11 positions agree with TRBD2. Germline V gene sequence: CDR1 SGHTA, CDR2 FQGNSA. This CDR3 is 15 amino acids long. V trimming: 5 bases; J trimming: 6 bases; junction bases outside the gene matches: 6.

CDR3: CATSTYPGRRGPSSGYTF. In DNA form, the CDR3 reads TGTGCCACCAGCACATACCCGGGACGCAGGGGTCCCTCCAGTGGCTACACCTTC. The genes are TRBV15 and TRBJ1-2; a possible D gene is TRBD1 (6 bases). Germline V CDR1 and CDR2: LNHNV, YYDKDF (reference sequence). The CDR3 runs 18 residues. V lost 4 bases and J 7 bases, leaving 28 bases between the germline ends.

This rearrangement joins TRBV24-1 to TRBJ2-1; a possible D gene is TRBD1 (6 bases). Germline V gives CDR1 KGHDR, CDR2 SFDVKD. This CDR3 contains 13 residues. V dropped 1 base and J dropped 8 bases, with 8 bases sitting between them. For the CDR3, the DNA is TGTGCCACCAGTGATTTAGGGGGAGATGAGCAGTTCTTC. This translates into CATSDLGGDEQFF.

This clonotype has more than one count but fewer than ten. DNA for the CDR3: TGTGCCAGCAGGATGAAAGAGACCCAGTACTTC. Translated, it gives CASRMKETQYF. The genes are TRBV6-5 and TRBJ2-7; D remains ambiguous. The DNA end is a closer match to TRBJ2-5, so the J assignment may be wrong. The germline V gene has CDR1 MNHEY and CDR2 SVGAGI. This CDR3 contains 11 residues.

This rearrangement joins TRBV14 to TRBJ2-5; D possibly corresponds to TRBD1 (6 bases). The tail of the sequence fits TRBJ2-1 better, so the J call may be wrong. The CDR3 has 16 residues. Germline V gives CDR1 SGHDN, CDR2 FVKESK. As DNA, the CDR3 is TGTGCCAGCAGCCAAATAAGAGTGGTGGGACAAGAGACCCAGTTCTTC. This gives the protein CASSQIRVVGQETQFF.